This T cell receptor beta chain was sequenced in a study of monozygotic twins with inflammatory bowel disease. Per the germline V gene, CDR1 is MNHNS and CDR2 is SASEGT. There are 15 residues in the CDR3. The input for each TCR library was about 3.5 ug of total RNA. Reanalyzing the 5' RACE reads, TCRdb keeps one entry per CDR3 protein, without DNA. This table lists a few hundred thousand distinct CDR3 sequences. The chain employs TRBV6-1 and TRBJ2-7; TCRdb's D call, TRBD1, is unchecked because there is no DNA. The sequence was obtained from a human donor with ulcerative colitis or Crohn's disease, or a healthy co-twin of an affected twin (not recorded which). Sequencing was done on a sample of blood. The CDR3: CASRREQGYSYEQYF.